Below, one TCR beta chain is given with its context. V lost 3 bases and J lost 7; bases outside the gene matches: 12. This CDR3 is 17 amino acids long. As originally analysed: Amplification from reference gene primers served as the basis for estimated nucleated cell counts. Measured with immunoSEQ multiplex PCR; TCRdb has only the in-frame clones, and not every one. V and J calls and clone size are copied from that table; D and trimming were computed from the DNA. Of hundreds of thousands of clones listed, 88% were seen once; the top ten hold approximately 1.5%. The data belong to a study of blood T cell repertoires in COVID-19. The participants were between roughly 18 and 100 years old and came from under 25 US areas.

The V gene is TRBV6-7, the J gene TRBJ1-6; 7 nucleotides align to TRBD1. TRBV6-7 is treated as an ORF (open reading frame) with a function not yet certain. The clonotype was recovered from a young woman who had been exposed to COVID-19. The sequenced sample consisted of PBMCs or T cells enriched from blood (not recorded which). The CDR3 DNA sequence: TGTGCCAGCAGTTATTTCCCAGGGGGGAAATGGAATTCACCCCTCCACTTT. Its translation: CASSYFPGGKWNSPLHF.